This TCR beta chain came from a study of post-analysis software for immune sequencing data. This clonotype showed up just a few times. What it binds is not known. Whole-study findings and limits: Patients used roughly five TRBV segments, including TRBV5-6, TRBV5-1 and TRBV20-1, more often than controls. Multiple sclerosis patients had significantly lower normalized Chao1 diversity than controls.

The CDR3 is 16 residues long. Germline-derived CDR1 and CDR2 are MGHRA and YSYEKL. Trimming stripped 3 bases from V and 0 bases from J, with 11 bases between. TCR beta libraries were prepared from cDNA with unique molecular identifiers. Using its own MiXCR run on the PCR reads, TCRdb lists one record per CDR3 protein. Here the sample spans approximately 160,000 distinct CDR3 sequences, 30% being singletons. The sequenced sample was blood. V gene TRBV4-1 combines with J gene TRBJ2-2, with no clear D. The TCR sequence derives from a girl between 10 and 17 years old with multiple sclerosis. The CDR3 reads CASSQILVANTGELFF. As DNA, the CDR3 is TGCGCCAGCAGCCAGATTTTAGTTGCGAACACCGGGGAGCTGTTTTTT.